The next 8 T cell receptor beta chains were all read from a single sample in a study of blood T cell repertoires in COVID-19. The assay was immunoSEQ multiplex PCR, and TCRdb's table has in-frame clones only and misses some. Of a few hundred thousand clones listed, approximately 85% are singletons. The material sequenced was PBMCs or T cells enriched from blood (not recorded which). These receptors originate from a man aged 25 to 40 who had recovered from COVID-19.

This sequence joins TRBV7-8 and TRBJ2-1, with 8 positions matching TRBD1. The CDR3 totals 15 residues. The germline V gene encodes CDR1 SGHVS and CDR2 FQNEAQ. The J segment lost 7 bases and the V segment lost 5 bases, leaving 10 bases of the junction unmatched. In nucleotides, the CDR3 is TGTGCCAGCAGCCCGGACAGGGAAGGAAGGAATGAGCAGTTCTTC. It encodes CASSPDREGRNEQFF. Using reference TRBV7-8 and TRBJ2-1 for the parts outside the CDR3, the full variable domain is GAGVSQSPRYKVAKRGQDVALRCDPISGHVSLFWYQQALGQGPEFLTYFQNEAQLDKSGLPSDRFFAERPEGSVSTLKIQRTQQEDSAVYLCASSPDREGRNEQFFGPGTRLTVL.

The rearrangement uses TRBV19 and TRBJ2-5; 7 nucleotides agree with TRBD1. Germline CDR1 is LNHDA and CDR2 is SQIVND (reference sequence). Trimming cost V 4 bases and J 5 bases; bases outside gene matches: 10. This CDR3 has 15 residues. CDR3 region: CASSTGGATLETQYF. CDR3 sequence (DNA): TGTGCCAGTAGTACAGGGGGAGCCACGTTGGAGACCCAGTACTTC.

V gene TRBV9 combines with J gene TRBJ2-2; 9 bases are shared with TRBD1. With 0 bases clipped from V and 6 bases from J, the junction kept 9 bases outside the gene matches. The CDR3 covers 17 residues. Germline CDR1 reads SGDLS; CDR2 reads YYNGEE. The CDR3 coding sequence is TGTGCCAGCAGCGTAGGTTTGGGACAGGGTCTCCCCGGGGAGCTGTTTTTT. Translating it yields CASSVGLGQGLPGELFF.

The J gene is TRBJ1-3, the V gene TRBV10-3; no clear D. The CDR3 spans 17 residues. Looked up from germline, CDR1 is ENHRY and CDR2 is SYGVKD. Trimming stripped 2 bases from V and 2 bases from J, with 16 bases between. The CDR3 here is CAISENIGRGTGNTIYF. The CDR3 DNA sequence: TGTGCCATCAGTGAGAACATTGGTAGAGGCACTGGAAACACCATATATTTT.

The V gene is TRBV3-1 (or the pseudogene TRBV3-2), the J gene TRBJ1-2, with 8 positions matching TRBD1. Trimming at V came to 6 bases and at J to 6 bases, leaving 6 bases not matched to a gene. Germline loops: CDR1 LGHDT, CDR2 YNNKEL (reference sequence). The CDR3 is 13 residues long. The CDR3 sequence: CASSIRGRDGYTF. CDR3 DNA sequence: TGTGCCAGCAGTATCAGGGGGCGGGATGGCTACACCTTC.

This clone was counted between two and nine times. CDR3 loop: CASKSETGVTEAFF. The CDR3 DNA sequence: TGTGCCAGCAAAAGTGAGACAGGGGTTACTGAAGCTTTCTTT. The chain joins TRBV6-4 to TRBJ1-1; TRBD1 agrees at 8 bases. The CDR3 length is 14 residues. Germline V gene data show CDR1 as MRHNA and CDR2 as SNTAGT. V was pared by 7 bases and J by 5 bases, with 9 bases of the junction left unmatched.

The chain uses TRBV2 and TRBJ1-2; perhaps TRBD1 as D (6 bases). V lost 6 bases, J lost 7 bases, and 18 bases lay in between. CDR3 size: 14 residues. Germline lookup yields CDR1 SNHLY and CDR2 FYNNEI. This CDR3 is CASRRDILERGYTF. The DNA for the CDR3 is TGTGCCAGCAGGAGGGACATCCTCGAGCGTGGCTACACCTTC.

The chain recombines TRBV6-2 or TRBV6-3 with TRBJ1-6, with 9 bases identical to TRBD1. Germline assignment: CDR1 MNHEY and CDR2 SVGEGT. CDR3 length: 19 amino acids. V dropped 6 bases and J dropped 9; count of bases not matched to a gene: 21. The CDR3 DNA follows: TGTGCCAGCAGCTTTACTGCGGACAGGGGAATTCACAGTGGTTCACCCCTCCACTTT. It codes for CASSFTADRGIHSGSPLHF.